This TCR beta chain is from a study of blood T cell repertoires in COVID-19. Study-wide background: Italy, Spain and the United States were the sources of the convalescent and acute COVID-19 samples.

The V gene's germline CDR1 is SGHNT and CDR2 YYREEE (reference sequence). The V and J ends lost 0 bases and 10 bases, in that order; junction bases with no gene match: 7. The CDR3 sequence is 16 residues long. TCRdb keeps only in-frame clones here, not all; method: immunoSEQ multiplex PCR. Of about 88,000 clones listed, approximately 86% are singletons. Sequenced material: peripheral blood. The V call is TRBV5-4, the J call TRBJ2-1; 13 nucleotides match TRBD2. The sequence was obtained from a male donor with acute or convalescent COVID-19. The CDR3 sequence is CASSLGGLAGASEQFF. CDR3 DNA sequence: TGTGCCAGCAGCTTGGGCGGACTAGCGGGGGCGAGCGAGCAGTTCTTC.